This T cell receptor beta chain was identified during a study of cytomegalovirus exposure and HLA in healthy donors. Findings and limits, study-wide: The listing of roughly 160 TCR beta chains classed them as cytomegalovirus-associated.

As regards this clone: Its antigen is still unknown.

The CDR3 extends over 19 amino acids. J was trimmed by 1 base and V by 1 base; bases with no gene match: 10. Per the germline V gene, CDR1 is SGHAT and CDR2 is FQNNGV. The method was immunoSEQ multiplex PCR; TCRdb's version includes in-frame clones alone and lacks a portion of them. Counted here are over 85,000 clones, 85% to 90% occurring once; the ten biggest clones make up 1.4%. Sequencing used PBMCs. This receptor was obtained from a woman in her 30s in good health and CMV-seropositive. The chain is built from TRBV11-2 and TRBJ2-6, with 7 nucleotides matching TRBD2. The CDR3 reads CASSLGAGRSKSGANVLTF. In nucleotides, the CDR3 is TGTGCCAGCAGCTTAGGAGCGGGACGGTCGAAATCTGGGGCCAACGTCCTGACTTTC.